The subject of this entry is one TCR beta chain. As processed by the authors: Reference gene primers were amplified, and this amplification served to estimate nucleated cell counts. Repertoires were generated with immunoSEQ multiplex PCR, while TCRdb's copy carries only in-frame clones and drops some. The D gene and trimming were derived from the DNA, and the V and J assignments and clone size from that table. The sample carries some 170,000 clones, over 80% recorded once. This entry belongs to a study of blood T cell repertoires in COVID-19. Study overall: Sites across the United States, Italy and Spain contributed samples from acute and convalescent COVID-19.

Sequencing was done on a sample of peripheral blood. The clonotype originates from a woman aged 55-70 years who had recovered from COVID-19.

The DNA of the CDR3 is TGTGCCAGCAGTGAATGGGCGGGGGGCACTGAAGCTTTCTTT. Protein sequence: CASSEWAGGTEAFF. The genes are TRBV25-1 and TRBJ1-1; weak D call: TRBD1 (5 bases). Germline-derived CDR1 and CDR2 are MGHDK and SYGVNS. The CDR3 runs 14 residues. Trimming left V 1 base short and J 4 bases short, with 10 bases between.